Ten or more counts support the clone carrying this T cell receptor (beta chain). Its matching antigen is unknown. The entry originates in a study of T cells in Graves' hyperthyroidism and ophthalmopathy. Notes on the study in general: Most clonotypes expanded in thyroid above 0.001 were likewise present in blood.

Amplified regions were TCR beta CDR3 sequences from RNA transcripts. First-round RT-PCR with HTBI primers amplified the TCR CDR3 region. MiXCR was run by TCRdb on the multiplex PCR reads, yielding one entry per CDR3 protein. The sample holds around 440,000 distinct CDR3 sequences, about 15% seen once. The CDR3 loop spans 15 amino acids. Germline CDR1 reads ENHRY; CDR2 reads SYGVKD. The V end lost 0 bases, the J end lost 2 bases, and 8 bases lay between the germline ends. Sequenced: blood. This TCR was recovered from a woman between 18 and 29 years old with Graves' hyperthyroidism. The gene calls are TRBV10-3 and TRBJ1-5; D remains unclear. CDR3 sequence (DNA): TGTGCCATCAGTGAGTCGGGTGAGCGCAATCAGCCCCAGCATTTT. Protein: CAISESGERNQPQHF.